This entry lists 20 T cell receptor beta chains sequenced from one sample in a study of T-cell memory formation after mild COVID-19. TCRdb independently ran MiXCR on the 5' RACE reads; one entry per CDR3 protein. Of about 190,000 distinct CDR3 sequences listed, about 10% are singletons. Input material: PBMCs or a T cell subset sorted from them (not recorded which). The receptor set was obtained from a man younger than 35 who had mild COVID-19 (a few samples of this study predate the infection). Cell type and time point are not known.

This rearrangement joins TRBV5-1 to TRBJ1-2; D call uncertain. V was cut by 2 bases and J by 0 bases, with 11 bases left in between. Germline loops: CDR1 SGHRS, CDR2 YFSETQ. This CDR3 contains 15 residues. The CDR3 spells CASSLPGGANYGYTF. In nucleotides, the CDR3 is TGCGCCAGCAGCTTACCGGGAGGAGCTAACTATGGCTACACCTTC.

In nucleotides, the CDR3 is TGTGCCAGCAGCTTAGGTCACTTGGGTGTCCGAACTTGGAATGAGCAGTTCTTC. It is translated as CASSLGHLGVRTWNEQFF. V is TRBV7-2 and J is TRBJ2-1; D call uncertain. The CDR3 is 18 residues long. The germline CDR1 and CDR2 sequences are SGHTA and FQGNSA. V lost 1 base to trimming and J lost 7 bases, with 23 bases between them.

This clonotype occurred many times. This chain links TRBV5-5 with TRBJ1-6; possible D gene TRBD1, 5 bases. Trimming removed 8 bases at V and 10 bases at J, with 16 bases between. Germline V CDR1 and CDR2: SGHKS, YYEKEE (reference sequence). The CDR3 is 13 residues long. CDR3 nucleotide sequence: TGTGCCAGTGGGGGGGGACCCGAGTCACCCCTCCACTTT. The encoded protein is CASGGGPESPLHF.

This clonotype showed up just a few times. The genes are TRBV18 and TRBJ1-2; no clear D. Germline V gene lookup returns CDR1 KGHSH and CDR2 LQKENI. This CDR3 region has 13 residues. Trimming cost V 5 bases and J 2 bases, with 9 bases left between them. The CDR3 region has the DNA TGTGCCAGCTCATCGGGCCAGAACTATGGCTACACCTTC. Residues: CASSSGQNYGYTF.

This sequence joins TRBV3-1 and TRBJ2-3; 10 bases line up with TRBD2. CDR3 length: 19 amino acids. Germline CDR1 reads LGHDT; CDR2 reads YNNKEL (reference sequence). V lost 4 bases and J lost 2; bases outside the gene matches: 15. The CDR3 nucleotides are TGTGCCAGCAGCCCCTTTCGGACTAGCGGAACCGCCGCCACAGATACGCAGTATTTT. This gives the protein CASSPFRTSGTAATDTQYF.

This clonotype was recorded at least ten times. The chain is built from TRBV7-2 and TRBJ2-7; 7 nucleotides match TRBD2. CDR3 length: 13 amino acids. Germline V gene sequence: CDR1 SGHTA, CDR2 FQGNSA. With V trimmed by 5 bases and J by 7 bases, 8 bases remained unmatched. CDR3 protein: CASSPERTREQYF. CDR3 sequence (DNA): TGTGCCAGCAGCCCGGAGCGGACTAGGGAGCAGTACTTC.

The chain has TRBV20-1 and TRBJ1-4, with D uncertain. Deletions cut 3 bases from V and 8 bases from J, with 7 bases between. CDR1 is DFQATT, CDR2 SNEGSKA, per germline (reference sequence). CDR3 size: 11 residues. The CDR3 DNA sequence: TGCAGTGCTAGGAAGGGAGAAAAACTGTTTTTT. This sequence encodes CSARKGEKLFF.

This clonotype was counted between two and nine times. The J gene is TRBJ1-2, the V gene TRBV12-3 or TRBV12-4; the D gene is possibly TRBD1 (5 bases). The CDR3 loop spans 11 amino acids. Trimming removed 6 bases at V and 8 bases at J, with 10 bases between. CDR3 nucleotide sequence: TGTGCCAGCAGATCGGGGCTAGGCTACACCTTC. Protein sequence: CASRSGLGYTF.

The sample holds a few counts of this clonotype. The chain has TRBV19 and TRBJ2-3, with D possibly being TRBD2 (5 bases). The CDR3 totals 15 residues. Between the trimmed V and J ends, which lost 4 bases and 6 bases, there was a span of 17 bases. Germline assignment: CDR1 LNHDA and CDR2 SQIVND (reference sequence). The CDR3 DNA reads as TGTGCCAGTAGTACGTCGGGTCCCCAGCGGGATACGCAGTATTTT. Translation gives CASSTSGPQRDTQYF.

The chain carries TRBV5-1 and TRBJ1-1, with D perhaps matching TRBD1 (6 bases). Germline CDR1 is SGHRS and CDR2 is YFSETQ. With 0 bases removed from V and 4 bases from J, the gap between germline ends came to 10 bases. The CDR3 consists of 14 residues. The CDR3 DNA is TGCGCCAGCAGCTTGGACAGGGCGAGCACTGAAGCTTTCTTT. Translated: CASSLDRASTEAFF.

This clonotype turned up a few times. Here the CDR3 reads CASSLTSRQGVDTQYF. The CDR3 bases are TGTGCCAGCAGCTTAACTTCGCGACAGGGGGTAGATACGCAGTATTTT. This chain links TRBV7-3 with TRBJ2-3; the match to TRBD1 covers 9 bases. CDR3 length: 16 residues. The germline gives CDR1 SGHTA, CDR2 FQGTGA. The V and J ends lost 0 bases and 5 bases, in that order; junction bases with no gene match: 6.

The chain carries TRBV6-2 or TRBV6-3 and TRBJ1-1; tentatively, D is TRBD1 (5 bases). The V gene lost 7 bases and the J gene lost 1 base, with 22 bases spanning the gap. Germline CDR1 reads MNHEY; CDR2 reads SVGEGT. This CDR3 has 17 amino acids. CDR3 sequence reads: CASTPDGRRDSNTEAFF. The CDR3 DNA follows: TGTGCCAGCACCCCGGACGGACGGCGGGACTCGAACACTGAAGCTTTCTTT.

The V and J genes are TRBV4-3 and TRBJ2-5, with D unclear. The CDR3 contains 13 residues. Germline values: CDR1 LGHNA, CDR2 YSLEER. Trimming took 0 bases from V and 6 from J, leaving 8 bases between them. The CDR3 bases are TGCGCCAGCAGCCAAGATCCCTCAAAGACCCAGTACTTC. Translation: CASSQDPSKTQYF.

This clonotype was detected many times. V and J are TRBV5-1 and TRBJ2-1; the match to TRBD2 covers 9 bases. V was pared by 4 bases and J by 6 bases, with 11 bases of the junction left unmatched. The CDR3 runs 16 residues. CDR1 is SGHRS, CDR2 YFSETQ, per germline. As DNA, the CDR3 is TGCGCCAGCAGCGCCCTCGAGCGGGGGGTCGGCAATGAGCAGTTCTTC. This codes for CASSALERGVGNEQFF.

Only a few counts were recorded for this clonotype. The rearrangement joins TRBV7-3 to TRBJ2-5, with D maybe TRBD1 (5 bases). The V end lost 5 bases, the J end lost 7 bases, and 20 bases lay between the germline ends. This CDR3 comprises 15 residues. Germline V gene data show CDR1 as SGHTA and CDR2 as FQGTGA. Written as DNA, the CDR3 is TGTGCCAGCAGCCAGGGCTCAGTAGACTCGGGGACCCAGTACTTC. This codes for CASSQGSVDSGTQYF.

The sample holds a few counts of this clonotype. The rearrangement uses TRBV12-3 or TRBV12-4 and TRBJ2-7, with D possibly being TRBD1 or TRBD2 (5 bases each). V shed 4 bases and J shed 5 bases, with 9 bases lying between them. This CDR3 spans 12 amino acids. The CDR3 loop is CASSWGRHEQYF. The DNA for the CDR3 is TGTGCCAGCAGTTGGGGGAGACACGAGCAGTACTTC.

This clonotype was seen a handful of times. The V and J genes are TRBV6-5 and TRBJ2-3, with D uncertain. The CDR3 length is 15 residues. V gave up 8 bases and J gave up 0 bases, with 15 bases separating them. Germline loops: CDR1 MNHEY, CDR2 SVGAGI. CDR3 residues: CASVPRGYSTDTQYF. CDR3 nucleotide sequence: TGTGCCAGCGTCCCGCGAGGCTACAGCACAGATACGCAGTATTTT.

The chain carries TRBV12-3 or TRBV12-4 and TRBJ2-4; 8 positions agree with TRBD1. V dropped 3 bases and J dropped 6; count of bases not matched to a gene: 1. This CDR3 has 13 amino acids. This CDR3 is CASSFGQGNIQYF. Written as DNA, the CDR3 is TGTGCCAGCAGTTTCGGACAGGGAAACATTCAGTACTTC.

This clonotype was counted many times. The rearrangement joins TRBV6-5 to TRBJ2-7; D gene unclear. The CDR3 is 15 amino acids. In germline, CDR1 is MNHEY, CDR2 SVGAGI. Trimming took 4 bases from V and 0 from J, leaving 13 bases between them. The CDR3, as DNA: TGTGCCAGCAGTTCGACTCCAGCCCTCTCCTACGAGCAGTACTTC. Protein sequence: CASSSTPALSYEQYF.

In this sample, this clonotype turned up many times. This chain joins TRBV20-1 and TRBJ1-2, with D unclear. CDR1 and CDR2 from the germline V gene are DFQATT and SNEGSKA (reference sequence). Trimming pared 6 bases from V and 8 bases from J, leaving 10 bases between. The CDR3 totals 10 residues. The CDR3 protein is CSAGGVGYTF. The CDR3 DNA sequence: TGCAGTGCGGGCGGGGTAGGCTACACCTTC.